This entry lists 27 T cell receptor beta chains sequenced from one sample in a study of OX40 agonist ivuxolimab in advanced cancers. Libraries were prepared by immunoSEQ multiplex PCR; TCRdb keeps only in-frame clonotypes and omits some of them. This repertoire shows approximately 20,000 clones, 75% to 90% found once; its top ten account for roughly 13%. The specimen was CD4+ or CD8+ T cells sorted from blood, collected in a trial of the OX40 agonist ivuxolimab. The receptor set was obtained from an adult with an advanced solid tumor such as melanoma, head and neck, liver or kidney cancer.

The chain employs TRBV30 and TRBJ2-5; D is unclear. Deletions cut 5 bases from V and 2 bases from J, with 9 bases between. Per germline, CDR1 GTSNPN and CDR2 SVGIG (reference sequence). This CDR3 contains 12 residues. The CDR3 loop reads CAWSGPQETQYF. In DNA, the CDR3 is TGTGCCTGGTCCGGACCTCAAGAGACCCAGTACTTC. The full variable domain, its missing parts supplied by reference TRBV30 and TRBJ2-5, is SQTIHQWPATLVQPVGSPLSLECTVEGTSNPNLYWYRQAAGRGLQLLFYSVGIGQISSEVPQNLSASRPQDRQFILSSKKLLLSDSGFYLCAWSGPQETQYFGPGTRLLVL.

The chain has TRBV27 and TRBJ2-3; D is undetermined. V shed 2 bases and J shed 0 bases, with 3 bases lying between them. The CDR3 loop spans 13 amino acids. Germline V gene sequence: CDR1 MNHEY, CDR2 SMNVEV (reference sequence). The chain's CDR3 is CASSLPSTDTQYF. CDR3 nucleotides: TGTGCCAGCAGTTTACCCAGCACAGATACGCAGTATTTT.

The chain combines TRBV28 with TRBJ2-7; 10 nucleotides agree with TRBD2. The V gene's germline CDR1 is MDHEN and CDR2 SYDVKM. The CDR3 covers 13 residues. With V trimmed by 6 bases and J by 4 bases, 3 bases remained unmatched. CDR3 region: CASRLAGQYEQYF. The CDR3 coding sequence is TGTGCCAGCAGACTAGCGGGACAATACGAGCAGTACTTC.

By proportion, this clone is medium-sized. The rearrangement links TRBV27 to TRBJ2-1; D not certain. CDR1 and CDR2 from the germline V gene are MNHEY and SMNVEV (reference sequence). This CDR3 region has 12 residues. V lost 6 bases and J 7 bases, leaving 10 bases between the germline ends. CDR3: CASSQLHNEQFF. Here the CDR3 DNA reads TGTGCCAGCAGCCAACTACATAATGAGCAGTTCTTC.

The chain's CDR3 is CASSSLENIQYF. CDR3 coding DNA: TGTGCCAGCAGCTCACTAGAAAACATTCAGTACTTC. The chain has TRBV7-2 and TRBJ2-4; D is perhaps TRBD2 (5 bases). The CDR3 loop spans 12 amino acids. Trimming took off 4 bases at V and 5 bases at J, with 6 bases between the two ends. Germline-derived CDR1 and CDR2 are SGHTA and FQGNSA. Full variable domain (outside the CDR3, taken from reference TRBV7-2 and TRBJ2-4): GAGVSQSPSNKVTEKGKDVELRCDPISGHTALYWYRQSLGQGLEFLIYFQGNSAPDKSGLPSDRFSAERTGGSVSTLTIQRTQQEDSAVYLCASSSLENIQYFGAGTRLSVL.

The chain combines TRBV27 with TRBJ1-1; TRBD1 matches 8 bases. From germline, CDR1 is MNHEY and CDR2 SMNVEV (reference sequence). The CDR3 spans 15 residues. J gave up 1 base and V 4 bases, and 5 bases lay outside the gene matches. The CDR3 loop reads CASSYLTGANTEAFF. CDR3 DNA sequence: TGTGCCAGCAGTTATCTGACAGGGGCGAACACTGAAGCTTTCTTT.

On this clone: One junction end disagrees with the germline gene, perhaps due to a read error. This sequence joins TRBV6-5 and TRBJ2-7; D is possibly TRBD1 (6 bases). This CDR3 comprises 15 residues. The germline gives CDR1 MNHEY, CDR2 SVGAGI. This chain's CDR3 is CASSLVGQPSYEQYF. The DNA of the CDR3 is TGTGCCAGCAGTTTGGTGGGACAACCTTCCTACGAGCAGTATTTC.

For this clone: A junction boundary mismatches the germline segment, possibly from a read error. The chain uses TRBV28 and TRBJ2-7, with D perhaps assigned TRBD1 or TRBD2 (5 bases each). CDR1 is MDHEN, CDR2 SYDVKM, per germline. The CDR3 consists of 11 residues. The DNA for the CDR3 is TGTGCCAGCAGCATAGGGGTGGGGAGACACTTC. Its protein is CASSIGVGRHF.

This clone was counted only a few times. This chain joins TRBV6-1 and TRBJ1-5, with a weak D call TRBD1 (6 bases). In germline, CDR1 is MNHNS, CDR2 SASEGT. The V gene lost 2 bases and the J gene lost 6 bases, with 14 bases spanning the gap. The length of the CDR3 is 15 residues. CDR3 DNA sequence: TGTGCCAGCAGTGAACCCAGGGGAGTAAGTCAGCCCCAGCATTTT. Its protein is CASSEPRGVSQPQHF.

The V call is TRBV5-8, the J call TRBJ1-2, with D unresolved. The CDR3 loop spans 15 amino acids. Looked up from germline, CDR1 is SGHTS and CDR2 is YDEGEE. The V end was cut by 1 base, the J end by 4 bases, with 14 bases between. The CDR3 reads CASSLRWASRYGYTF. In DNA form, the CDR3 reads TGTGCCAGCAGCTTGAGGTGGGCCAGCCGCTATGGCTACACCTTC.

CDR3 bases: TGTGCCACCCTGGACGGGACAGGGGGGGGCACTGAAGCTTTCTTT. Translated: CATLDGTGGGTEAFF. The chain combines TRBV7-6 with TRBJ1-1; TRBD1 matches 11 bases. The CDR3 has 15 residues. CDR1 is SGHVS and CDR2 is FNYEAQ in the germline V gene. The J segment lost 4 bases and the V segment lost 10 bases, leaving 11 bases of the junction unmatched. Full variable domain (rest looked up from reference TRBV7-6 and TRBJ1-1): GAGVSQSPRYKVTKRGQDVALRCDPISGHVSLYWYRQALGQGPEFLTYFNYEAQQDKSGLPNDRFSAERPEGSISTLTIQRTEQRDSAMYRCATLDGTGGGTEAFFGQGTRLTVV.

The chain uses TRBV13 and TRBJ2-3; maybe TRBD1 (6 bases). The CDR3 spans 12 residues. V was pared by 2 bases and J by 6 bases, with 6 bases between. CDR1 and CDR2 (germline): PRHDT, FYEKMQ (reference sequence). The CDR3 spells CASSLRGDTQYF. In DNA, the CDR3 is TGTGCCAGCAGCTTAAGGGGGGATACGCAGTATTTT.

This rearrangement joins TRBV7-8 to TRBJ2-5; no clear D. The J call could be wrong; TRBJ2-7 is a better fit for the DNA end. Looked up from germline, CDR1 is SGHVS and CDR2 is FQNEAQ. The CDR3 spans 16 residues. Here the CDR3 DNA reads TGTGCCAGCAGCTTAAGATCAGGCGTTAGCTCCTACGAGCAGTACTTC. It yields the protein CASSLRSGVSSYEQYF.

The J gene is TRBJ2-5, the V gene TRBV19, with D possibly called TRBD1 or TRBD2 (5 bases each). Germline V lookup: CDR1 LNHDA, CDR2 SQIVND (reference sequence). CDR3 size: 15 residues. The V gene lost 5 bases and the J gene lost 1 base, with 14 bases spanning the gap. The CDR3 nucleotides read TGTGCCAGTAGTCCCGGTTGGGGACCCCAAGAGACCCAGTACTTC. As protein: CASSPGWGPQETQYF.

This chain uses TRBV5-1 with TRBJ2-7, with TRBD1 identical over 8 bases. V shed 0 bases, J shed 0 bases, and the junction held 11 bases outside the gene matches. This CDR3 has 18 residues. Germline CDR1 SGHRS, CDR2 YFSETQ. In DNA, the CDR3 is TGCGCCAGCAGCTTGGGGACAGGGTTCGCCCAATTCTCCTACGAGCAGTACTTC. Protein product: CASSLGTGFAQFSYEQYF.

This chain connects TRBV9 to TRBJ2-1, with D perhaps TRBD1 (6 bases). In germline, CDR1 is SGDLS, CDR2 YYNGEE. Trimming removed 2 bases from V and 8 bases from J, with 17 bases in between. The CDR3 sequence is 15 residues long. The CDR3 loop is CASSVYWDIGDEQFF. CDR3 coding DNA: TGTGCCAGCAGCGTCTACTGGGACATAGGGGATGAGCAGTTCTTC. The full variable domain, rest sourced from reference TRBV9 and TRBJ2-1, is DSGVTQTPKHLITATGQRVTLRCSPRSGDLSVYWYQQSLDQGLQFLIQYYNGEERAKGNILERFSAQQFPDLHSELNLSSLELGDSALYFCASSVYWDIGDEQFFGPGTRLTVL.

V gene TRBV6-4 combines with J gene TRBJ2-1, with 12 nucleotides matching TRBD2. Trimming took 7 bases from V and 8 from J; bases not matched to a gene: 21. The CDR3 loop spans 19 amino acids. CDR1 MRHNA and CDR2 SNTAGT come from the germline V gene. The CDR3 reads CASTPSPRLAGVRGDEQFF. As DNA, the CDR3 is TGTGCCAGCACCCCGAGTCCCCGACTAGCGGGAGTCAGGGGGGATGAGCAGTTCTTC.

The chain combines TRBV25-1 with TRBJ1-1; D is undetermined. Trimming removed 1 base at V and 4 bases at J, with 13 bases between. Germline-derived CDR1 and CDR2 are MGHDK and SYGVNS. The CDR3 spans 15 residues. CDR3 coding DNA: TGTGCCAGCAGTGAATGGAGGGCGGGGAGCACTGAAGCTTTCTTT. It codes for CASSEWRAGSTEAFF.

This chain joins TRBV28 and TRBJ1-3; D ambiguous. The CDR3 has 15 amino acids. Trimming removed 4 bases at V and 0 bases at J, with 10 bases between. Germline lookup yields CDR1 MDHEN and CDR2 SYDVKM. The CDR3 reads CASSSWYRSGNTIYF. CDR3 in DNA: TGTGCCAGCAGTTCCTGGTATCGCTCTGGAAACACCATATATTTT.

The chain joins TRBV2 to TRBJ2-1; perhaps TRBD2 as D (6 bases). The CDR3 is 14 amino acids. V lost 6 bases and J lost 6, with 15 bases in between. Germline CDR1 reads SNHLY; CDR2 reads FYNNEI. The CDR3 here is CASSGLGGSNEQFF. CDR3 coding DNA: TGTGCCAGCAGCGGACTGGGAGGAAGCAATGAGCAGTTCTTC.

This chain links TRBV5-4 with TRBJ1-1, with D possibly TRBD1 on 5 matching bases. CDR3 length: 14 amino acids. Germline V CDR1 and CDR2: SGHNT, YYREEE (reference sequence). V gave up 0 bases and J gave up 4 bases, with 10 bases separating them. This CDR3 reads CASSLAGARTEAFF. Written as DNA, the CDR3 is TGTGCCAGCAGCTTGGCCGGGGCACGCACTGAAGCTTTCTTT.

The chain employs TRBV4-1 and TRBJ1-1; tentative D call: TRBD1 (5 bases). V lost 3 bases, J lost 2 bases, and 22 bases lay in between. From germline, CDR1 is MGHRA and CDR2 YSYEKL. The CDR3 spans 18 residues. The DNA for the CDR3 is TGCGCCAGCAGCCAGGGGGTACCAATGGGTCGTCACAACACTGAAGCTTTCTTT. Encoded protein: CASSQGVPMGRHNTEAFF.

This clone turned up a few times. The rearrangement links TRBV7-9 to TRBJ1-3; D unclear. The CDR3 is 12 residues long. V was pared by 2 bases and J by 7 bases, with 6 bases between. Germline values: CDR1 SEHNR, CDR2 FQNEAQ (reference sequence). The CDR3 bases are TGTGCCAGCAGCTTATCGCTGAACACCATATATTTT. Translation: CASSLSLNTIYF.

This clone was counted between two and nine times. This chain connects TRBV4-1 to TRBJ2-3; no definite D call. The germline V gene encodes CDR1 MGHRA and CDR2 YSYEKL. The length of the CDR3 is 15 residues. Trimming pared 0 bases from V and 6 bases from J, leaving 13 bases between. CDR3 sequence reads: CASSQELIPGDTQYF. CDR3 nucleotides: TGCGCCAGCAGCCAAGAACTCATCCCCGGGGATACGCAGTATTTT.

The V gene is TRBV4-1, the J gene TRBJ1-1, with no clear D. The V end was cut by 2 bases, the J end by 3 bases, with 16 bases between. Germline V gene sequence: CDR1 MGHRA, CDR2 YSYEKL. This CDR3 spans 16 amino acids. CDR3 DNA sequence: TGCGCCAGCAGCCAACTAGGGCGGGGAGCCGACACTGAAGCTTTCTTT. Translating gives CASSQLGRGADTEAFF.

This clone came up once. V is TRBV4-2 and J is TRBJ1-2, with TRBD1 as a possible D gene (5 bases). Germline V gene data show CDR1 as LGHNA and CDR2 as YNFKEQ. The V gene lost 4 bases and the J gene lost 1 base, with 16 bases spanning the gap. The CDR3 is made up of 16 amino acids. DNA for the CDR3: TGTGCCAGCAGCCTTGTAACAGGCCGATATAACTATGGCTACACCTTC. Translation gives CASSLVTGRYNYGYTF.

This chain connects TRBV11-2 to TRBJ2-5; no reliable D call. The germline gives CDR1 SGHAT, CDR2 FQNNGV. V shed 0 bases and J shed 5 bases, with 13 bases lying between them. The CDR3 spans 15 residues. CDR3 region: CASSLEGTALETQYF. As DNA, the CDR3 is TGTGCCAGCAGCTTAGAGGGCACTGCCCTGGAGACCCAGTACTTC.